These 22 T cell receptor beta chains came from one sample sequenced in a study of HIV-infected patients and healthy controls. TCRdb reprocessed the 5' RACE reads via MiXCR and lists one record per CDR3 protein. The table has 65,000 to 70,000 distinct CDR3 sequences, 15% to 20% seen once. Material for sequencing was CD4+ T cells from blood. The receptor source for this set is a human donor in good health.

This clonotype occurred many times. CDR3 protein: CASKRVGGSTDTQYF. Written as DNA, the CDR3 is TGTGCCAGCAAACGGGTGGGGGGGAGCACAGATACGCAGTATTTT. The chain couples TRBV7-2 to TRBJ2-3, with 7 bases matching TRBD2. The CDR3 has 15 residues. Germline assignment: CDR1 SGHTA and CDR2 FQGNSA. V shed 7 bases and J 0 bases; nucleotides not matched to a gene: 7.

CDR3 residues: CASSLILVAGDYSGNTIYF. In DNA form, the CDR3 reads TGTGCCAGCAGTTTGATTTTGGTGGCAGGGGACTACTCTGGAAACACCATATATTTT. The gene calls are TRBV12-3 or TRBV12-4 and TRBJ1-3; possible D gene TRBD1, 6 bases. Trimming took 3 bases from V and 0 from J, leaving 21 bases between them. The CDR3 extends over 19 amino acids.

In this sample, this clonotype turned up a few times. The chain's CDR3 is CASSLGRDNQPQHF. For the CDR3, the DNA is TGTGCCAGCAGTTTGGGCAGGGATAATCAGCCCCAGCATTTT. The chain links TRBV27 to TRBJ1-5; a possible D gene is TRBD1 (5 bases). Between the trimmed V and J ends, which lost 3 bases and 4 bases, there was a span of 10 bases. The length of the CDR3 is 14 residues. CDR1 and CDR2 from the germline V gene are MNHEY and SMNVEV (reference sequence).

This clonotype was observed many times. The rearrangement links TRBV7-3 to TRBJ2-3; D may correspond to TRBD1 or TRBD2 (6 bases each). The length of the CDR3 is 14 residues. The germline V and J ends were trimmed by 5 bases and 9 bases, with 18 bases remaining between them. CDR1 is SGHTA, CDR2 FQGTGA, per germline. This CDR3 is CASSPDSLGGTQYF. The CDR3 region has the DNA TGTGCCAGCAGCCCCGATTCCCTAGGGGGGACGCAGTATTTT. Full variable domain (remainder filled in from reference TRBV7-3 and TRBJ2-3): GAGVSQTPSNKVTEKGKYVELRCDPISGHTALYWYRQSLGQGPEFLIYFQGTGAADDSGLPNDRFFAVRPEGSVSTLKIQRTERGDSAVYLCASSPDSLGGTQYFGPGTRLTVL.

The chain links TRBV12-3 or TRBV12-4 to TRBJ2-7; 7 bases line up with TRBD1. The CDR3 is 14 residues long. The trim removed 5 bases at V and 8 bases at J, leaving 12 bases unmatched. CDR3 bases: TGTGCCAGCAGTGCTGACAGGGATGGAGAGAAGCAGTACTTC. Its translation: CASSADRDGEKQYF.

Only a few counts were recorded for this clonotype. The CDR3 DNA reads TGTGCCAGCAGGTCTGGGACGGGGAATGAAAAACTGTTTTTT. It yields the protein CASRSGTGNEKLFF. The chain carries TRBV7-2 and TRBJ1-4; maybe TRBD1 (5 bases). Trimming removed 6 bases from V and 5 bases from J, with 13 bases in between. The germline gives CDR1 SGHTA, CDR2 FQGNSA. The CDR3 contains 14 residues.

This clonotype has just a few counts. V and J are TRBV7-2 and TRBJ2-2; D gene uncertain. This CDR3 comprises 14 residues. Trimming removed 7 bases at V and 4 bases at J, with 13 bases between. Looked up from germline, CDR1 is SGHTA and CDR2 is FQGNSA. CDR3 DNA sequence: TGTGCCAGCACCCCAAGAGGTGGCACCGGGGAGCTGTTTTTT. Translation: CASTPRGGTGELFF.

The chain links TRBV19 to TRBJ2-5; 7 bases line up with TRBD1. The germline V gene encodes CDR1 LNHDA and CDR2 SQIVND (reference sequence). This CDR3 spans 13 amino acids. V shed 6 bases, J shed 5 bases, and the junction held 6 bases outside the gene matches. The CDR3 spells CASRRQGQETQYF. The CDR3 DNA sequence: TGTGCCAGTAGAAGACAGGGTCAGGAGACCCAGTACTTC.

This chain links TRBV11-2 with TRBJ1-4; TRBD1 matches at 7 bases. V gave up 1 base and J gave up 6 bases; unmatched junction bases: 5. The germline gives CDR1 SGHAT, CDR2 FQNNGV. The CDR3 extends over 15 amino acids. As DNA, the CDR3 is TGTGCCAGCAGCTTAGGCGACAGGGATCATGAAAAACTGTTTTTT. Translated: CASSLGDRDHEKLFF.

This clonotype was observed a handful of times. This sequence joins TRBV4-3 and TRBJ1-1, with D unresolved. CDR3 length: 15 residues. V was shortened by 1 base and J by 6 bases, with 15 bases between the two germline ends. CDR1 and CDR2 (germline): LGHNA, YSLEER. The CDR3 protein is CASSQVNRPSAEAFF. The CDR3 DNA is TGCGCCAGCAGCCAAGTAAACCGCCCTAGTGCTGAAGCTTTCTTT.

CDR3 residues: CASSPGGPRGREQFF. The CDR3 bases are TGTGCCAGCAGCCCGGGAGGGCCGAGGGGCAGGGAGCAGTTCTTC. The chain couples TRBV5-4 to TRBJ2-1; 8 bases match TRBD2. The length of the CDR3 is 15 residues. Germline V gene sequence: CDR1 SGHNT, CDR2 YYREEE (reference sequence). The V segment lost 4 bases and the J segment 10 bases; nucleotides outside the gene matches: 13.

This clonotype turned up a few times. V gene TRBV18 combines with J gene TRBJ1-6, with TRBD1 as a possible D gene (5 bases). Germline V gives CDR1 KGHSH, CDR2 LQKENI. Trimming took 1 base from V and 6 from J, leaving 13 bases between them. This CDR3 is 16 amino acids long. The CDR3 loop reads CASSPRIPGANSPLHF. CDR3 nucleotide sequence: TGTGCCAGCTCACCACGGATCCCCGGGGCTAATTCACCCCTCCACTTT.

This clonotype was counted a few times. V is TRBV6-2 or TRBV6-3 and J is TRBJ1-5; the D is unclear. The CDR3 covers 13 residues. V lost 6 bases and J lost 9, with 15 bases in between. Per the germline V gene, CDR1 is MNHEY and CDR2 is SVGEGT. The CDR3 loop is CASSGGSLLPQHF. CDR3 nucleotides: TGTGCCAGCAGCGGCGGGTCCCTCTTGCCCCAGCATTTT.

The chain carries TRBV7-2 and TRBJ1-2, with D possibly matching TRBD1 (6 bases). CDR1 and CDR2 from the germline V gene are SGHTA and FQGNSA. The CDR3 is 15 amino acids. V was cut by 1 base and J by 12 bases, with 21 bases left in between. The CDR3 is CASSLEGLDSNKNTF. Here the CDR3 DNA reads TGTGCCAGCAGCTTAGAGGGTTTGGACAGCAATAAAAACACCTTC.

The CDR3 is CASRSTGASKPQHF. The CDR3 region has the DNA TGTGCCAGCAGGTCTACAGGGGCATCGAAGCCCCAGCATTTT. This chain links TRBV12-3 or TRBV12-4 with TRBJ1-5; 7 bases match TRBD1. The V and J ends lost 6 bases and 8 bases, in that order; junction bases with no gene match: 10. The CDR3 runs to 14 residues.

Many counts were recorded for this clonotype. The chain joins TRBV7-9 to TRBJ2-1; a weak D match, TRBD2 (5 bases). CDR1 and CDR2 (germline): SEHNR, FQNEAQ (reference sequence). V shed 5 bases and J shed 3 bases, with 20 bases lying between them. This CDR3 spans 17 amino acids. The CDR3, as DNA: TGTGCCAGCAGCCTAATGGGAGAGGGTAAAGGCTACAATGAGCAGTTCTTC. Amino acid sequence: CASSLMGEGKGYNEQFF. Full variable domain (outside the CDR3, taken from reference TRBV7-9 and TRBJ2-1): DTGVSQNPRHKITKRGQNVTFRCDPISEHNRLYWYRQTLGQGPEFLTYFQNEAQLEKSRLLSDRFSAERPKGSFSTLEIQRTEQGDSAMYLCASSLMGEGKGYNEQFFGPGTRLTVL.

This chain uses TRBV19 with TRBJ2-2; 7 positions agree with TRBD1. Germline CDR1 is LNHDA and CDR2 is SQIVND (reference sequence). Trimming cost V 10 bases and J 3 bases; bases outside gene matches: 11. This CDR3 is 15 amino acids long. CDR3 in amino acids: CAIRNRGSDTGELFF. CDR3 DNA sequence: TGTGCCATAAGAAACAGGGGATCAGACACCGGGGAGCTGTTTTTT.

This chain joins TRBV11-1 and TRBJ2-2; a weak D match, TRBD2 (6 bases). V gave up 11 bases and J gave up 4 bases, with 11 bases separating them. The length of the CDR3 is 12 residues. The V gene's germline CDR1 is SGHAT and CDR2 FQDESV (reference sequence). CDR3 sequence reads: CAEEGPTGELFF. CDR3 DNA sequence: TGTGCCGAGGAGGGCCCCACCGGGGAGCTGTTTTTT.

This clonotype was found a few times. The rearrangement uses TRBV7-2 and TRBJ2-7; D is undetermined. This CDR3 contains 13 residues. Trimming cost V 5 bases and J 3 bases, with 11 bases left between them. Germline V gene sequence: CDR1 SGHTA, CDR2 FQGNSA. DNA for the CDR3: TGTGCCAGCAGCGATGGGCCCCGCTACGAGCAGTACTTC. Encoded protein: CASSDGPRYEQYF. Supplemented by reference TRBV7-2 and TRBJ2-7, the full variable domain reads GAGVSQSPSNKVTEKGKDVELRCDPISGHTALYWYRQSLGQGLEFLIYFQGNSAPDKSGLPSDRFSAERTGGSVSTLTIQRTQQEDSAVYLCASSDGPRYEQYFGPGTRLTVT.

This clonotype has at least ten counts. This chain joins TRBV12-3 or TRBV12-4 and TRBJ1-2, with D possibly being TRBD1 (5 bases). This CDR3 comprises 14 residues. The V and J ends lost 1 base and 12 bases respectively, with 18 bases between them. DNA for the CDR3: TGTGCCAGCAGTTTAGGCGGCAGGGTACGGGGTAACACCTTC. Protein sequence: CASSLGGRVRGNTF.

This clonotype was seen a handful of times. The J gene is TRBJ2-3, the V gene TRBV28, with TRBD2 identical over 8 bases. V dropped 6 bases and J dropped 5; count of bases not matched to a gene: 19. Germline lookup yields CDR1 MDHEN and CDR2 SYDVKM. CDR3 length: 18 residues. The CDR3 DNA follows: TGTGCCAGCAGGGGTCGGACTTGGACTAGCACAAACCTAGATACGCAGTATTTT. This gives the protein CASRGRTWTSTNLDTQYF.

The chain couples TRBV4-2 to TRBJ1-1; possible D gene TRBD1, 5 bases. From germline, CDR1 is LGHNA and CDR2 YNFKEQ. V was clipped by 0 bases and J by 3 bases, with 14 bases between them. The CDR3 contains 16 residues. Written as DNA, the CDR3 is TGTGCCAGCAGCCAAGAGTGGCCCAGGGACGACACTGAAGCTTTCTTT. The encoded protein is CASSQEWPRDDTEAFF.